A selection of T cell receptor beta chains follows, all from one sample in a study of CD8+CD57+ T cells in acquired aplastic anemia. TCRdb used MiXCR to reprocess the reads, holding one entry per CDR3 protein. The data hold 150,000 or so distinct CDR3 sequences, with roughly 48% observed a single time. The sequenced material came from sorted CD4+, CD8+, or CD8+CD57+ T cells (not recorded which) from PBMCs. Source of these receptors: a human donor with aplastic anemia. CDR3s include the opening cysteine and the closing phenylalanine or tryptophan.

TRBJ2-3 | TRBV10-3 | CAIGGTSGGLADTQYF
TRBJ2-2 | TRBV19 | CASSPQGEVGELFF
TRBJ1-3 | TRBV12-3/TRBV12-4 | CASSSQGALGNTIYF
TRBJ2-3 | TRBV19 | CASKFAGDTDTQYF
TRBJ2-5 | TRBV2 | CASSLGQTKETQYF
TRBJ2-3 | TRBV4-1 | CASSQEIGIDTQYF
TRBJ2-7 | TRBV19 | CASSAVGARDYEQYF
TRBJ1-3 | TRBV11-3 | CASSTRDLSGNTIYF
TRBJ2-3 | TRBV4-2 | CASSQDTASGGGGTDTQYF
TRBJ2-3 | TRBV24-1 | CATSDIGQGPDTQYF
TRBJ2-1 | TRBV5-1 | CASSSNGQTYNEQFF
TRBJ1-5 | TRBV28 | CAITSTGAANQPQHF
TRBJ1-4 | TRBV28 | CASSFSGAGEKLFF
TRBJ2-3 | TRBV20-1 | CSARDRVGTQYF
TRBJ2-6 | TRBV10-3 | CAISEMWSSGANVLTF
TRBJ2-1 | TRBV27 | CASSLLRDRDFNEQFF
TRBJ1-1 | TRBV20-1 | CSVPPGITEAFF
TRBJ2-5 | TRBV7-9 | CASSLGTSVQETQYF
TRBJ1-2 | TRBV28 | CASSFLAGGDYGYTF
TRBJ1-5 | TRBV7-2 | CASSPGGASNQPQHF
TRBJ2-5 | TRBV7-6 | CASSLGTGVETQYF
TRBJ1-3 | TRBV6-5 | CASSYSGSAGGLTIYF
TRBJ2-1 | TRBV5-1 | CASSWGYQTLNEQFF
TRBJ1-1 | TRBV5-1 | CASSFWDAKNTEAFF
TRBJ1-2 | TRBV25-1 | CASSELGTTGGYTF
TRBJ2-7 | TRBV30 | CAALGHQSSYEQYF
TRBJ2-5 | TRBV10-3 | CAISENGETQYF
TRBJ1-1 | TRBV9 | CASSLLSGTNTEAFF
TRBJ2-7 | TRBV2 | CASSETLAGAGQYF
TRBJ2-7 | TRBV5-8 | CASSPISYEQYF
TRBJ1-2 | TRBV5-1 | CASSSDSSYGYTF
TRBJ2-2 | TRBV11-2 | CASSQGQGNTGELFF
TRBJ2-7 | TRBV25-1 | CASTGTRNSYEQYF
TRBJ2-5 | TRBV18 | CASSRGGAGETQYF
TRBJ2-6 | TRBV12-3/TRBV12-4 | CASRSGALGANVLTF
TRBJ1-2 | TRBV25-1 | CASSSTGRGFYGYTF
TRBJ1-6 | TRBV7-2 | CASSLLADHSPLHF
TRBJ1-1 | TRBV5-1 | CASSFDEGSTEAFF
TRBJ2-1 | TRBV15 | CATSRAIGLADNEQFF
TRBJ1-1 | TRBV20-1 | CSARDAGSNTEAFF
TRBJ2-7 | TRBV7-9 | CASSPTAEGLYF
TRBJ2-3 | TRBV6-4 | CASSDGVAGDTDTQYF
TRBJ2-1 | TRBV11-2 | CASSLGGTGGAEEQFF
TRBJ1-2 | TRBV11-2 | CASSLVVGAPEYGYTF
TRBJ2-2 | TRBV24-1 | CATSDQGQGPTGELFF
TRBJ2-1 | TRBV29-1 | CSVEKQGDEQFF
TRBJ2-3 | TRBV7-3 | CASSFGGPADTQYF
TRBJ1-4 | TRBV5-6 | CASSVLGTAFPTNEKLFF
TRBJ1-2 | TRBV7-9 | CASSQDFYGYTF
TRBJ2-3 | TRBV25-1 | CASSGLTSTDTQYF
TRBJ2-5 | TRBV10-3 | CAISEPRGVGQETQYF
TRBJ2-5 | TRBV2 | CASGPSMGETQYF
TRBJ2-7 | TRBV6-1 | CASSASLAVSYEQYF
TRBJ2-7 | TRBV10-3 | CAIREDSPQQYF
TRBJ2-7 | TRBV15 | CATSRDRSSYEQYF
TRBJ2-7 | TRBV4-2 | CASSPPAGRSYEQYF
TRBJ1-2 | TRBV20-1 | CSASQDGVPF
TRBJ2-3 | TRBV19 | CASSGVAGPDTQYF
TRBJ1-2 | TRBV5-1 | CASSLAGQGAGGYTF
TRBJ1-5 | TRBV2 | CASSEPLGQGQPQHF